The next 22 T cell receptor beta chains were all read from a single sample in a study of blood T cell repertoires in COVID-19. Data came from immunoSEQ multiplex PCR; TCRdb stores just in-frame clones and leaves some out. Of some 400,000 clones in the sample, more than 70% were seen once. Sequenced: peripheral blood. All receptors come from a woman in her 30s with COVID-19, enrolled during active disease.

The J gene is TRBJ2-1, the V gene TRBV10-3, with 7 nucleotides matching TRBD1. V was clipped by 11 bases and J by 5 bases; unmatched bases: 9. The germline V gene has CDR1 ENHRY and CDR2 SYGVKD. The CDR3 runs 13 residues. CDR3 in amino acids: CAHQGELNNEQFF. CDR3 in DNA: TGTGCCCACCAGGGGGAGCTCAACAATGAGCAGTTCTTC.

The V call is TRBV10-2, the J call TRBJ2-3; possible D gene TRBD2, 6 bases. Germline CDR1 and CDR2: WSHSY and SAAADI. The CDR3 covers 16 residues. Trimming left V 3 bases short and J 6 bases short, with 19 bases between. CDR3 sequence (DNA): TGCGCCAGCAGTGACTCAGGGAGGAGCCTCGTGGATACGCAGTATTTT. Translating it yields CASSDSGRSLVDTQYF.

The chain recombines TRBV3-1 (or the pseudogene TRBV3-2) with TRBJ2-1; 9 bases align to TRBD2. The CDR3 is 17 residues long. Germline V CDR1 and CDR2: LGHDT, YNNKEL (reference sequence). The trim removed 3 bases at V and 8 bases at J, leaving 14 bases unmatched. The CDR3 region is CASSHNRPGLAVDEQFF. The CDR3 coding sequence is TGTGCCAGCAGCCACAACAGACCGGGACTAGCAGTCGATGAGCAGTTCTTC.

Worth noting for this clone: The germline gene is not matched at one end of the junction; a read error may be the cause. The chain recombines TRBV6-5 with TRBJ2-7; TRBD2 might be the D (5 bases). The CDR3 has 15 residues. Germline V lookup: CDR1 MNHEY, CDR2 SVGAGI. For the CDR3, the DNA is TGTGCCAGCAGTCGCTCGAGGGCCATCTCCCACGAGCAGTACTTC. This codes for CASSRSRAISHEQYF.

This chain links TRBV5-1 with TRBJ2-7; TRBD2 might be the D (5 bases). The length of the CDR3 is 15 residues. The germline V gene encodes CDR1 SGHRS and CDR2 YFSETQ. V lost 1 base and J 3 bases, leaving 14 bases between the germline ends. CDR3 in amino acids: CASSLRLNGDYEQYF. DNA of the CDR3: TGCGCCAGCAGCTTGCGGCTCAACGGGGACTACGAGCAGTACTTC.

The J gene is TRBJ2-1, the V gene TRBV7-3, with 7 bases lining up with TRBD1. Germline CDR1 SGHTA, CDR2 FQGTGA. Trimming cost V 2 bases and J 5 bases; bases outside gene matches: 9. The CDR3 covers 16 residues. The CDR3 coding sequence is TGTGCCAGCAGCTTAGCGTTAACAGGGGTGGACAATGAGCAGTTCTTC. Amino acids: CASSLALTGVDNEQFF.

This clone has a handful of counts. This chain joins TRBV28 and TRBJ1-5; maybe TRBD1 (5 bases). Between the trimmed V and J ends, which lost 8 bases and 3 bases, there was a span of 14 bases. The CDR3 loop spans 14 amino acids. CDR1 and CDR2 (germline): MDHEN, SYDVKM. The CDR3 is CASLGQGPNQPQHF. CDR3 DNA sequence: TGTGCCAGCCTTGGGCAGGGCCCCAATCAGCCCCAGCATTTT.

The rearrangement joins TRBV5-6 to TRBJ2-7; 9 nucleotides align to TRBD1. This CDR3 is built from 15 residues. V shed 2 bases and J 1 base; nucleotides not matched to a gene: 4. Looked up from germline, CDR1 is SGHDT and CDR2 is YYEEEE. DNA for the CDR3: TGTGCCAGCAGCTTACAGGGGGCGCAGTCCTACGAGCAGTACTTC. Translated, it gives CASSLQGAQSYEQYF. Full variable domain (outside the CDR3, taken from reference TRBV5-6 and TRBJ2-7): DAGVTQSPTHLIKTRGQQVTLRCSPKSGHDTVSWYQQALGQGPQFIFQYYEEEERQRGNFPDRFSGHQFPNYSSELNVNALLLGDSALYLCASSLQGAQSYEQYFGPGTRLTVT.

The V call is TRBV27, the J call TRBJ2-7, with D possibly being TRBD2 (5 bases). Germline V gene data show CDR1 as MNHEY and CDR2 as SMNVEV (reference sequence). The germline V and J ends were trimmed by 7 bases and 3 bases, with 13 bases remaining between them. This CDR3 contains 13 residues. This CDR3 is CASMVSGRYEQYF. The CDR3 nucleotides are TGTGCCAGCATGGTCAGCGGACGCTACGAGCAGTACTTC.

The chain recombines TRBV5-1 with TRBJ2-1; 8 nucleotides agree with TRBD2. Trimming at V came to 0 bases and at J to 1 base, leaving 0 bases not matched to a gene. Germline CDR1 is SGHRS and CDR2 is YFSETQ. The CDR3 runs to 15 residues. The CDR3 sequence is CASSLVAGSYNEQFF. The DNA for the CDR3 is TGCGCCAGCAGCTTGGTAGCGGGATCCTACAATGAGCAGTTCTTC.

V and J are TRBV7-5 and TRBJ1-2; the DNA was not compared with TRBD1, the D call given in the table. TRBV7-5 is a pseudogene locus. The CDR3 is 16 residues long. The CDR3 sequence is CARSPPEGASFPGYTF. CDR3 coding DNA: TGTGCCAGAAGCCCCCCGGAGGGGGCGTCTTTCCCTGGCTACACCTTC.

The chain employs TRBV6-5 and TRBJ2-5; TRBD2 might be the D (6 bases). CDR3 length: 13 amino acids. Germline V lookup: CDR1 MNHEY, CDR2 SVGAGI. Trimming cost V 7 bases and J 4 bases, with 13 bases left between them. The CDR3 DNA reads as TGTGCCAGCATCTTAGGGGAGGTAGAGACCCAGTACTTC. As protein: CASILGEVETQYF.

The CDR3 reads CASSRGYRGAKDTQYF. The CDR3 bases are TGTGCCAGCAGCCGGGGATATCGGGGGGCCAAAGATACGCAGTATTTT. The V gene is TRBV7-8, the J gene TRBJ2-3, with D perhaps TRBD2 (7 bases). The CDR3 extends over 16 amino acids. Per the germline V gene, CDR1 is SGHVS and CDR2 is FQNEAQ. V was trimmed by 5 bases and J by 5 bases, leaving 20 bases between them.

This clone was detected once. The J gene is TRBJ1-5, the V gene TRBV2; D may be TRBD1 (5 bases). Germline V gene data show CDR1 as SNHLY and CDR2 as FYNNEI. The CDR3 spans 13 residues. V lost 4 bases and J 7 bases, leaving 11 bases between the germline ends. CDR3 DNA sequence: TGTGCCAGCAGTGGGGGGGAATTGCAGCCCCAGCATTTT. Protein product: CASSGGELQPQHF.

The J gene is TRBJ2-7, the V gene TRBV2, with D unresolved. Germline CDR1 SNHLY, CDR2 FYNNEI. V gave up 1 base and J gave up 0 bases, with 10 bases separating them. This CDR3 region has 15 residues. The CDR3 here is CASSEGPPSSYEQYF. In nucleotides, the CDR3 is TGTGCCAGCAGTGAAGGACCGCCTAGCTCCTACGAGCAGTACTTC.

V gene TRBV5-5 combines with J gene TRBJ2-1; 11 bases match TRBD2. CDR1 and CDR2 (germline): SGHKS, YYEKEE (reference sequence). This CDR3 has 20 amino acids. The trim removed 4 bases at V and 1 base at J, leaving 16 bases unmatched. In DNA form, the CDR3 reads TGTGCCAGCAGCCCGAGACTAGCGGGAATCCTCCTGAGGTCCTACAATGAGCAGTTCTTC. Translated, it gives CASSPRLAGILLRSYNEQFF.

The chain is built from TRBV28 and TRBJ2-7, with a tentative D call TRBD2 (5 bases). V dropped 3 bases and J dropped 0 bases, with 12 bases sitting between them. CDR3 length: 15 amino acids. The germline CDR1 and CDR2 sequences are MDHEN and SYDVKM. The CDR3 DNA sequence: TGTGCCAGCAGTTTCTCAGCGGTCCCCTCCTACGAGCAGTACTTC. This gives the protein CASSFSAVPSYEQYF.

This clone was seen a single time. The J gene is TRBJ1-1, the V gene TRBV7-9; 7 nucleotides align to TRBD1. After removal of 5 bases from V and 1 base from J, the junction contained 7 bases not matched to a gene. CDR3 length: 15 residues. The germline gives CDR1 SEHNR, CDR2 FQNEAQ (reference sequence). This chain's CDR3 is CASSTRGQPNTEAFF. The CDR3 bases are TGTGCCAGCAGCACGAGGGGACAGCCGAACACTGAAGCTTTCTTT. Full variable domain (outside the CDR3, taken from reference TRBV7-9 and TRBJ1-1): DTGVSQNPRHKITKRGQNVTFRCDPISEHNRLYWYRQTLGQGPEFLTYFQNEAQLEKSRLLSDRFSAERPKGSFSTLEIQRTEQGDSAMYLCASSTRGQPNTEAFFGQGTRLTVV.

The CDR3 DNA is TGTGCCAGCAGCCGATACAGACAGGGCTCCTACAATGAGCAGTTCTTC. Translated, it gives CASSRYRQGSYNEQFF. The chain joins TRBV14 to TRBJ2-1, with 7 bases matching TRBD1. Germline assignment: CDR1 SGHDN and CDR2 FVKESK. The V gene end was trimmed by 4 bases and the J gene end by 0 bases; junction bases not matched to a gene: 6. The CDR3 covers 16 residues.

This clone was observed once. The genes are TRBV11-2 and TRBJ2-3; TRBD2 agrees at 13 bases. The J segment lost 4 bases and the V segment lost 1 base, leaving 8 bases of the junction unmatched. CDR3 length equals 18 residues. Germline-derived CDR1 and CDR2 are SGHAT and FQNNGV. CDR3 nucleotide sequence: TGTGCCAGCAGCTTAGCGGGGACTAGCGGGACCCTCCCAGATACGCAGTATTTT. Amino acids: CASSLAGTSGTLPDTQYF.

The DNA for the CDR3 is TGTGCCAGCAGCACCGGACACCCAGTGGGGCAGTACTTC. Its translation: CASSTGHPVGQYF. This sequence joins TRBV3-1 (or the pseudogene TRBV3-2) and TRBJ2-7, with D tentatively TRBD1 (5 bases). V was clipped by 5 bases and J by 9 bases, with 17 bases between them. The CDR3 has 13 amino acids. Germline loops: CDR1 LGHDT, CDR2 YNNKEL (reference sequence).

In nucleotides, the CDR3 is TGTGCCAGCACCGACGGGGGCACTGAAGCTTTCTTT. Its translation is CASTDGGTEAFF. The chain uses TRBV12-3 or TRBV12-4 and TRBJ1-1, with D perhaps matching TRBD1 (5 bases). V lost 7 bases and J 4 bases, leaving 10 bases between the germline ends. CDR3 size: 12 residues.